This TCR beta chain was captured by sequencing in a study of T cells after yellow fever vaccination (dated by TCRdb to between 2018 and 2021). The study in broad terms: The SMART-Seq v4 Ultra Low Input RNA kit was used to prepare libraries from fractions with low cell numbers. To track T-cell clones before and after primary and booster YFV17D yellow fever vaccination, bulk TCR alpha and beta repertoires were sequenced longitudinally. The cohort comprised two healthy male donors, one aged 18 to 30 and one aged 30 to 40 years. Bulk PBMC replicates and cell subsets were isolated from blood drawn at multiple timepoints before and after both primary and secondary immunization.

This clonotype was recorded at least ten times. Its binding antigen is unknown. Per-base qualities were not stored, and no clone one base away is much larger. Broader findings and caveats from the paper: A small fraction of clonotypes appeared in both the CD4 and CD8 compartments, likely as a result of convergent recombination. Computational filtering was required because FACS-sorted repertoires could contain abundant contaminating clonotypes from the bulk population. Most clones expanded after primary vaccination were re-detected after the booster (96% of CD4 and approximately 88% of CD8), suggesting broad memory maintenance. Compared with the primary T-cell response, the secondary T-cell response was faster but weaker, reaching its peak on day 5 rather than on day 15. Only a couple of donors were included in the study, so the extent to which the findings can be generalized is limited.

Sequenced using an Illumina NovaSeq 6000. TCR cDNA was synthesized by 5'RACE template switching, which introduced a universal primer site and unique molecular identifiers. cDNA synthesis was primed from both the TCR alpha and TCR beta constant segments. Library amplification used two PCR steps, and the second PCR step added sample barcodes and sequencing adapters. Sequencing of libraries was performed on Illumina HiSeq 2500 (2x100 bp) or NovaSeq (2x150 bp). The authors' analysis ran thus. Demultiplexing of reads and collapsing into UMI consensus sequences were performed with MIGEC, and V(D)J alignment was carried out with MiXCR. Using edgeR on replicate PBMC samples, clonotypes were called vaccine-responding if FDR was below 0.01 and the log2 fold change was above 5 up to day 15. Bulk clonotypes were assigned CD4 or CD8 identity according to which sequenced CD4 or CD8 repertoire held them at higher abundance. TCRdb cleaned the public reads at Q25 with fastp, built clones with MiXCR and kept in-frame beta chains. Under each unique CDR3 protein, matching rows form one entry showing the most common genes and DNA. TCRdb, rather than the study authors, made the V and J calls. The sample yields around 310,000 distinct CDR3 sequences; 3% to 4.5% were counted once. The ten largest account for around 24% of the sample.

The treatment or condition label, as the study defines it: live attenuated yellow fever vaccine strain. At each blood-draw timepoint, two biological replicates of bulk PBMCs were obtained. A standard Ficoll-Paque protocol was used to isolate PBMCs from peripheral blood. TriZol was used to extract RNA from bulk PBMCs, CD4 and CD8 fractions, and dextramer-positive and dextramer-negative fractions. This TCR was sampled from a man between 18 and 29 years old who received the YFV17D yellow fever vaccine. The sequencing here drew on PBMCs, taken 5 days after the yellow fever booster vaccination.

The CDR3 protein: CASIPWGVPYNEQFF. Read as DNA, the sequence is TGTGCCAGCATTCCCTGGGGGGTTCCCTACAATGAGCAGTTCTTC. This receptor chain uses TRBV6-2 or TRBV6-3 and TRBJ2-1; a weak D assignment points to TRBD2 (6 bases agree). Reading from cysteine to phenylalanine, the CDR3 counts 15 amino acids. The sequence is cut down to CDR3 DNA, 45 bases in frame from base 1. The junction shows trimming of 7 bases on V and 2 bases on J, plus 15 bases between the germline ends. In the germline V gene, CDR1 corresponds to MNHEY and CDR2 to SVGEGT.